A selection of T cell receptor beta chains follows, all from one sample in a study of cytotoxic CD8 clonotypes in ibrutinib-treated CLL. Generated by immunoSEQ multiplex PCR, the TCRdb table keeps only in-frame clones and is missing some. Here the sample spans about 150,000 clones, about three quarters being singletons. Source: PBMCs, taken after 24 months of ibrutinib treatment. Receptor source: a human donor with chronic lymphocytic leukemia. Each CDR3 is given with its conserved first and last residue. The order of the fields is J gene, V gene, CDR3 length, CDR3 protein.

TRBJ2-5 TRBV14 13 CASSQGNQETQYF
TRBJ2-3 TRBV4-3 13 CASSQVVSDTQYF
TRBJ1-1 TRBV18 15 CASSPPSRGETEAFF
TRBJ2-5 TRBV7-2 14 CASSLWDQSGTQYF
TRBJ1-5 TRBV28 11 CASSPSQPQHF
TRBJ1-1 TRBV9 17 CASSGGPGTLMNTEAFF
TRBJ1-2 TRBV18 15 CASSPPGTGIFGYTF
TRBJ1-5 TRBV10-3 14 CAISESGGNQPQHF
TRBJ2-7 TRBV29-1 12 CSVEVSGTGQYF
TRBJ2-3 TRBV28 16 CASSPRGMDTTDTQYF
TRBJ2-7 TRBV4-2 15 CASSPTGGGGYEQYF
TRBJ1-2 TRBV5-1 15 CALAPGTRGNYGYTF
TRBJ1-4 TRBV19 19 CASRAMGRWSGHTNEKLFF
TRBJ1-5 TRBV4-2 13 CASSPLPDQPQHF
TRBJ2-1 TRBV5-1 14 CASRKQGAWDEQFF
TRBJ2-5 TRBV4-1 15 CASSLQRGGRETQYF
TRBJ2-6 TRBV5-1 17 CASSLSGRPSGANVLTF
TRBJ2-2 TRBV6-6 15 CASSPGLGGTGELFF
TRBJ2-5 TRBV5-4 13 CASSPGSSETQYF
TRBJ2-1 TRBV5-1 17 CASSPRTSGILDNEQFF
TRBJ2-7 TRBV6-1 15 CASSEMGDRGHEQYF
TRBJ2-7 TRBV5-1 16 CASRPNPGQGTYEQYF
TRBJ2-1 TRBV7-3 15 CASSQQGATYDEQFF
TRBJ2-3 TRBV5-1 14 CASSPGQGTDTQYF